The 25 T cell receptor beta chains in this list originate from one sample, sequenced in a study of blood T cell repertoires in COVID-19. Repertoires were generated with immunoSEQ multiplex PCR, while TCRdb's copy carries only in-frame clones and drops some. This table holds around 250,000 clones, around 86% found once. Sequencing was carried out using PBMCs or T cells enriched from blood (not recorded which). These receptors all stem from a woman aged 45 to 65 who had recovered from COVID-19.

The chain recombines TRBV9 with TRBJ2-7; 8 positions match TRBD2. V lost 4 bases and J lost 1; bases outside the gene matches: 4. CDR1 SGDLS and CDR2 YYNGEE come from the germline V gene. This CDR3 has 14 residues. The CDR3 nucleotides read TGTGCCAGCAGCATTAGCGGGAATTCCTACGAGCAGTACTTC. It translates to CASSISGNSYEQYF.

The chain recombines TRBV11-3 with TRBJ2-1; D not certain. V was trimmed by 1 base and J by 9 bases, leaving 7 bases between them. CDR1 SGHNT and CDR2 YENEEA come from the germline V gene. CDR3 length: 12 amino acids. The CDR3 protein is CASSLGRREQFF. CDR3 coding DNA: TGTGCCAGCAGCTTAGGTCGTCGTGAGCAGTTCTTC.

The rearrangement joins TRBV28 to TRBJ1-2, with unresolved D. CDR3 length: 13 amino acids. CDR1 and CDR2 from the germline V gene are MDHEN and SYDVKM. Trimming took 5 bases from V and 1 from J, leaving 8 bases between them. CDR3 protein: CASSPQVNYGYTF. The CDR3, as DNA: TGTGCCAGCAGTCCCCAGGTTAACTATGGCTACACCTTC.

V usage is TRBV28 and J usage is TRBJ1-5; TRBD1 matches 7 bases. Trimming at V came to 2 bases and at J to 5 bases, leaving 6 bases not matched to a gene. The CDR3 contains 15 residues. Germline assignment: CDR1 MDHEN and CDR2 SYDVKM. The CDR3 DNA reads TGTGCCAGCAGTTTAGGAGCAGGGGGTCATCAGCCCCAGCATTTT. Translation: CASSLGAGGHQPQHF.

The CDR3 bases are TGCGCCAGCAGCCAAGGGCAGGGATTCTCCTACGAGCAGTACTTC. Amino acids: CASSQGQGFSYEQYF. V usage is TRBV4-1 and J usage is TRBJ2-7, with TRBD1 as a possible D gene (5 bases). CDR3 size: 15 residues. Germline CDR1 is MGHRA and CDR2 is YSYEKL. V gave up 1 base and J gave up 0 bases, with 10 bases separating them.

The chain is built from TRBV5-5 and TRBJ2-7; 9 nucleotides agree with TRBD2. CDR1 and CDR2 (germline): SGHKS, YYEKEE (reference sequence). This CDR3 spans 17 amino acids. The J segment lost 0 bases and the V segment lost 2 bases, leaving 9 bases of the junction unmatched. The CDR3 coding sequence is TGTGCCAGCAGCTTAGGAGCGGGAGGCCTAAGCTCCTACGAGCAGTACTTC. Its translation is CASSLGAGGLSSYEQYF. The complete variable domain, with remaining parts taken from reference TRBV5-5 and TRBJ2-7, reads DAGVTQSPTHLIKTRGQQVTLRCSPISGHKSVSWYQQVLGQGPQFIFQYYEKEERGRGNFPDRFSARQFPNYSSELNVNALLLGDSALYLCASSLGAGGLSSYEQYFGPGTRLTVT.

The V call is TRBV5-1, the J call TRBJ1-1; possibly TRBD1 for D (6 bases). Per the germline V gene, CDR1 is SGHRS and CDR2 is YFSETQ. The CDR3 covers 11 residues. Trimming cost V 3 bases and J 11 bases, with 11 bases left between them. The CDR3 sequence: CASSSGVAAFF. The DNA of the CDR3 is TGCGCCAGCAGCTCAGGGGTCGCCGCTTTCTTT.

The V and J genes are TRBV6-1 and TRBJ2-5, with TRBD2 as a possible D gene (6 bases). Germline CDR1 is MNHNS and CDR2 is SASEGT. V dropped 2 bases and J dropped 6 bases, with 10 bases sitting between them. The CDR3 consists of 13 residues. Written as DNA, the CDR3 is TGTGCCAGCAGTGAAACGGGGACTCAGACCCAGTACTTC. It codes for CASSETGTQTQYF.

The chain recombines TRBV7-9 with TRBJ2-2; 10 nucleotides match TRBD2. V trimming: 1 base; J trimming: 7 bases; junction bases outside the gene matches: 12. Germline values: CDR1 SEHNR, CDR2 FQNEAQ (reference sequence). There are 18 residues in the CDR3. The CDR3 bases are TGTGCCAGCAGCTTAGGGGCTTCGAGACTAGCGGGTTACGGGGAGCTGTTTTTT. Amino acids: CASSLGASRLAGYGELFF. Full variable domain (outside the CDR3, taken from reference TRBV7-9 and TRBJ2-2): DTGVSQNPRHKITKRGQNVTFRCDPISEHNRLYWYRQTLGQGPEFLTYFQNEAQLEKSRLLSDRFSAERPKGSFSTLEIQRTEQGDSAMYLCASSLGASRLAGYGELFFGEGSRLTVL.

The V gene is TRBV30, the J gene TRBJ2-7; perhaps TRBD1 as D (6 bases). Trimming shortened V by 2 bases and J by 0 bases, and 17 bases separated the two germline ends. Per the germline V gene, CDR1 is GTSNPN and CDR2 is SVGIG (reference sequence). The CDR3 length is 16 residues. The CDR3 loop reads CAWSPPRTVRSYEQYF. The CDR3 DNA reads as TGTGCCTGGAGTCCGCCTCGGACAGTACGCTCCTACGAGCAGTACTTC.

This clone was seen a few times. This chain connects TRBV27 to TRBJ1-4, with no clear D. V was shortened by 8 bases and J by 7 bases, with 23 bases between the two germline ends. The CDR3 covers 16 residues. The germline V gene has CDR1 MNHEY and CDR2 SMNVEV (reference sequence). CDR3 in amino acids: CASFYRPIIGSEKLFF. The DNA for the CDR3 is TGTGCCAGCTTTTACAGACCTATCATTGGTAGTGAAAAACTGTTTTTT.

The CDR3 is CASSPGQGVNTEAFF. CDR3 coding DNA: TGTGCCAGCAGCCCAGGGCAGGGTGTGAACACTGAAGCTTTCTTT. This chain links TRBV11-1 with TRBJ1-1; tentative D call: TRBD1 (5 bases). Trimming stripped 5 bases from V and 0 bases from J, with 13 bases between. The CDR3 is 15 amino acids. Germline V gene sequence: CDR1 SGHAT, CDR2 FQDESV (reference sequence).

V gene TRBV5-4 combines with J gene TRBJ2-1; a weak D match, TRBD2 (6 bases). Germline V CDR1 and CDR2: SGHNT, YYREEE (reference sequence). The CDR3 sequence is 15 residues long. V gave up 5 bases and J gave up 4 bases, with 16 bases separating them. The CDR3 loop is CASRGGETFYNEQFF. The CDR3, as DNA: TGTGCCAGCAGGGGAGGAGAGACCTTTTACAATGAGCAGTTCTTC.

V is TRBV7-3 and J is TRBJ1-2; 9 bases fit TRBD1. Germline CDR1 is SGHTA and CDR2 is FQGTGA. The CDR3 covers 14 residues. J was trimmed by 8 bases and V by 5 bases; bases with no gene match: 9. The CDR3 loop is CASSPTGTGKGYTF. The CDR3 region has the DNA TGTGCCAGCAGCCCGACCGGGACAGGGAAAGGCTACACCTTC.

V usage is TRBV5-1 and J usage is TRBJ2-7, with D tentatively TRBD1 (5 bases). Per the germline V gene, CDR1 is SGHRS and CDR2 is YFSETQ. The CDR3 sequence is 11 residues long. V lost 5 bases and J 6 bases, leaving 9 bases between the germline ends. CDR3 sequence reads: CASRQGSEQYF. The CDR3 nucleotides read TGCGCCAGCAGGCAGGGCTCCGAGCAGTACTTC. Looking up the rest from reference TRBV5-1 and TRBJ2-7 gives the full variable domain: KAGVTQTPRYLIKTRGQQVTLSCSPISGHRSVSWYQQTPGQGLQFLFEYFSETQRNKGNFPGRFSGRQFSNSRSEMNVSTLELGDSALYLCASRQGSEQYFGPGTRLTVT.

This clone was observed a handful of times. This rearrangement joins TRBV27 to TRBJ2-4; TRBD1 is a possible D gene (5 bases). V lost 5 bases and J 12 bases, leaving 14 bases between the germline ends. Germline lookup yields CDR1 MNHEY and CDR2 SMNVEV (reference sequence). This CDR3 has 12 residues. The CDR3 DNA reads as TGTGCCAGCAGTATCATAGGGGAAACTCAGTACTTC. As protein: CASSIIGETQYF.

The rearrangement uses TRBV7-9 and TRBJ2-3, with 10 bases fitting TRBD2. J gave up 2 bases and V 5 bases, and 10 bases lay outside the gene matches. Germline lookup yields CDR1 SEHNR and CDR2 FQNEAQ (reference sequence). CDR3 length: 17 residues. The CDR3 region has the DNA TGTGCCAGCAGCCAACTCCCGACTAGCGGGCCCACAGATACGCAGTATTTT. Encoded protein: CASSQLPTSGPTDTQYF.

The chain employs TRBV28 and TRBJ1-5, with 7 bases matching TRBD1. This CDR3 spans 15 amino acids. J gave up 3 bases and V 6 bases, and 8 bases lay outside the gene matches. The germline V gene encodes CDR1 MDHEN and CDR2 SYDVKM. The DNA for the CDR3 is TGTGCCAGCAGCCGGGGGACAGCTGTCAATCAGCCCCAGCATTTT. It yields the protein CASSRGTAVNQPQHF.

V gene TRBV2 combines with J gene TRBJ2-3, with no clear D. This CDR3 is built from 13 residues. Germline loops: CDR1 SNHLY, CDR2 FYNNEI. Trimming removed 4 bases at V and 6 bases at J, with 11 bases between. Here the CDR3 reads CASSGASRDTQYF. CDR3 nucleotide sequence: TGTGCCAGCAGTGGCGCCTCACGGGATACGCAGTATTTT. The full variable domain, in which reference TRBV2 and TRBJ2-3 provide the parts outside the CDR3, is EPEVTQTPSHQVTQMGQEVILRCVPISNHLYFYWYRQILGQKVEFLVSFYNNEISEKSEIFDDQFSVERPDGSNFTLKIRSTKLEDSAMYFCASSGASRDTQYFGPGTRLTVL.

J is TRBJ2-7 and V is TRBV7-3, with 11 bases matching TRBD1. The CDR3 is 11 residues long. Germline V gene lookup returns CDR1 SGHTA and CDR2 FQGTGA. The CDR3 region has the DNA TGTGCGTCCGGGACAGGGGGCGAGCAGTACTTC. It translates to CASGTGGEQYF.

This chain joins TRBV7-6 and TRBJ2-2; 10 positions agree with TRBD1. The CDR3 has 15 amino acids. V dropped 6 bases and J dropped 0; count of bases not matched to a gene: 1. Germline V lookup: CDR1 SGHVS, CDR2 FNYEAQ. CDR3 sequence reads: CASSGQGANTGELFF. The DNA of the CDR3 is TGTGCCAGCAGTGGACAGGGGGCGAACACCGGGGAGCTGTTTTTT. Together with reference TRBV7-6 and TRBJ2-2, the CDR3 gives the full variable domain: GAGVSQSPRYKVTKRGQDVALRCDPISGHVSLYWYRQALGQGPEFLTYFNYEAQQDKSGLPNDRFSAERPEGSISTLTIQRTEQRDSAMYRCASSGQGANTGELFFGEGSRLTVL.

The count of this clone is one. The chain uses TRBV3-1 (or the pseudogene TRBV3-2) and TRBJ2-1; 13 nucleotides line up with TRBD2. Trimming took 3 bases from V and 7 from J; bases not matched to a gene: 3. Germline V gene data show CDR1 as LGHDT and CDR2 as YNNKEL (reference sequence). The CDR3 has 15 amino acids. The CDR3 here is CASSQGLAGPNEQFF. As DNA, the CDR3 is TGTGCCAGCAGCCAGGGACTAGCGGGACCTAATGAGCAGTTCTTC.

This clone showed up just a few times. The V gene is TRBV21-1, the J gene TRBJ1-6. TRBV21-1 is an annotated pseudogene. This CDR3 is built from 13 residues. CDR3 region: CASSKFPNSPLHF. The CDR3 nucleotides are TGTGCCAGCAGCAAATTCCCGAATTCACCCCTCCACTTT.

The rearrangement joins TRBV28 to TRBJ1-1; 7 bases fit TRBD1. CDR1 MDHEN and CDR2 SYDVKM come from the germline V gene. The CDR3 contains 11 residues. After removal of 6 bases from V and 7 bases from J, the junction contained 2 bases not matched to a gene. The DNA of the CDR3 is TGTGCCAGCAGAGACAGGGTTGAAGCTTTCTTT. This sequence encodes CASRDRVEAFF.

The V and J genes are TRBV4-2 and TRBJ2-3; no definite D call. The CDR3 runs 11 residues. In germline, CDR1 is LGHNA, CDR2 YNFKEQ. V lost 4 bases and J lost 8, with 7 bases in between. CDR3 nucleotides: TGTGCCAGCAGCCGGTCGGGTACGCAGTATTTT. The encoded protein is CASSRSGTQYF.